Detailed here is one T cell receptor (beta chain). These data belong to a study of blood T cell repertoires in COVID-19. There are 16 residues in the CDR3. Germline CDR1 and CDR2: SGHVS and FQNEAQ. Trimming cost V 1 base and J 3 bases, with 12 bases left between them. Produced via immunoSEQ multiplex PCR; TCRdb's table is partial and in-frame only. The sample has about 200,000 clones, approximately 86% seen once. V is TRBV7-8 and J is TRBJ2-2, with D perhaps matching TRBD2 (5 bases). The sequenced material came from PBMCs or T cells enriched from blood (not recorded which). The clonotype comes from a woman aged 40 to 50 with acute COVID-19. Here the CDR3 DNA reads TGTGCCAGCAGCTTAGAGGCGGGCGTGGACACCGGGGAGCTGTTTTTT. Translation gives CASSLEAGVDTGELFF.